The present entry profiles one T cell receptor (beta chain) with its context. Its antigen is as yet unknown. The PCR employed 60 Vbeta primers together with 13 Jbeta primers. TCRdb's copy holds only in-frame clones and misses some; the assay was immunoSEQ multiplex PCR. Of 60,000 to 95,000 clones in the sample, 78% were seen once. The record originates from a study of cytomegalovirus exposure and HLA in healthy donors. Findings of the study overall: Some public TCRs appeared in many individuals, while most sequences were rare. Sequencing likely caused a cluster of highly shared sequence variants.

Trimming stripped 6 bases from V and 5 bases from J, with 16 bases between. Germline V gene data show CDR1 as SEHNR and CDR2 as FQNEAQ (reference sequence). There are 14 residues in the CDR3. V is TRBV7-9 and J is TRBJ2-5; a weak D match, TRBD2 (7 bases). This receptor was identified in a woman in her thirties or forties in good health and CMV-seropositive. Sequencing was done on a sample of PBMCs. CDR3 sequence: CASSSGGPEETQYF. The CDR3 DNA sequence: TGTGCCAGCAGTTCCGGGGGGCCGGAGGAGACCCAGTACTTC.